The text below deals with one T cell receptor beta chain. As yet, its antigen is unknown. This CDR3 is 13 amino acids long. This record comes from a study of spatial heterogeneity in lung cancer. Turning to the study itself: There were consistently more beta-chain sequences detected than alpha-chain sequences.

Each CDR3 protein is one row after TCRdb ran MiXCR on the 5' RACE reads. The table records tens of thousands of distinct CDR3 sequences, 7.5% to 8.5% of them present only once. Study findings and constraints: Blood showed ubiquitous tumor TCRs more often at resection than at routine follow-up.

Time point denoted: sample taken at primary tumor resection. The input material, whole RNA from tumor, nontumor lung or frozen PBMC, was sequenced unsorted. The receptor comes from a female donor with early-stage non-small cell lung cancer. This specimen consisted of PBMCs, obtained at surgery. V usage is TRBV21-1 and J usage is TRBJ1-2. TRBV21-1 is a pseudogene segment. The CDR3 here is CANTLRRNYGYTF. In nucleotides, the CDR3 is TGTGCCAACACCCTTAGGAGAAACTATGGCTACACCTTC.